A selection of T cell receptor beta chains follows, all from one sample in a study of identifying expanded T cells in peripheral blood. The method was immunoSEQ multiplex PCR; TCRdb's version includes in-frame clones alone and lacks a portion of them. The table shows tens of thousands of clones, with roughly 84% occurring only once. Material: blood. The receptors shown here come from a person aged 18 to 70 in good health. Each CDR3 is given with its conserved first and last residue.

J gene,CDR3 length,V gene,CDR3 protein
TRBJ2-3,16,TRBV11-2,CASSYLGQGRTDTQYF
TRBJ1-1,15,TRBV6-5,CASSYNFLRGTEAFF
TRBJ1-5,14,TRBV6-6,CAHTSTGSNQPQHF
TRBJ1-2,15,TRBV4-1,CASSQGAEGFYGYTF
TRBJ1-2,12,TRBV7-9,CASSRDPYGYTF
TRBJ2-7,15,TRBV18,CASSPYTGASYEQYF
TRBJ1-5,21,TRBV4-3,CASSQDWIQGMLTGGNQPQHF
TRBJ1-5,14,TRBV19,CASTDRGGNQPQHF
TRBJ1-1,12,TRBV5-1,CASTLGNTEAFF
TRBJ1-2,14,TRBV19,CASGYRGRNYGYTF
TRBJ2-7,14,TRBV7-2,CASSLAAGINEQYF
TRBJ1-6,14,TRBV5-8,CASSLRTQGSPLHF
TRBJ1-1,12,TRBV6-6,CASNGEDTEAFF
TRBJ1-2,17,TRBV7-9,CASEGAIPKNPPYGYTF
TRBJ1-1,15,TRBV19,CASIPRRARGTEAFF
TRBJ2-3,16,TRBV7-9,CASSLASTSVTDTQYF
TRBJ1-2,12,TRBV7-6,CASSLEGYGYTF
TRBJ2-2,12,TRBV27,CASQGNTGELFF
TRBJ2-1,13,TRBV14,CASSQEGGTGKFF
TRBJ1-6,15,TRBV2,CASDGQERDNSPLHF
TRBJ1-6,15,TRBV7-9,CASSLPTGVNSPLHF
TRBJ1-5,13,TRBV6-1,CASSESIYQPQHF
TRBJ1-3,13,TRBV12-5,CASTRFSGNTIYF
TRBJ2-2,17,TRBV7-2,CASSLSGPQANTGELFF
TRBJ2-3,16,TRBV4-1,CASSQASGGSTDTQYF
TRBJ2-6,16,TRBV14,CASSQVRASGANVLTF
TRBJ1-2,18,TRBV7-8,CASSLAGWGTAIFYGYTF
TRBJ1-2,13,TRBV19,CASSKEGDYGYTF
TRBJ1-1,14,TRBV6-5,CASSTIGTRVKAFF
TRBJ2-7,14,TRBV30,CAWDYDRGSYEQYF
TRBJ1-3,13,TRBV7-2,CASSLGLANTIYF
TRBJ2-3,14,TRBV2,CASSERGRTDTQYF
TRBJ2-7,15,TRBV9,CASSVEGTDVYEQYF
TRBJ2-2,14,TRBV6-5,CASSHTIQAGELFF
TRBJ2-7,15,TRBV6-5,CASRPRGTVKYEQYF
TRBJ1-1,15,TRBV7-9,CASSFSRLLNTEAFF
TRBJ2-7,14,TRBV10-1,CASNSRGRGYEQYF
TRBJ2-1,13,TRBV7-9,CASSRISGVEQFF
TRBJ2-1,14,TRBV7-2,CASSSTWGVGEQFF
TRBJ1-2,13,TRBV27,CASSGANNYGYTF
TRBJ1-1,12,TRBV18,CASSPMQGEAFF
TRBJ2-5,16,TRBV2,CASRRGMVGYIETQYF
TRBJ2-5,16,TRBV5-6,CASSSRGGNYQETQYF
TRBJ1-4,15,TRBV12-5,CASGSSGTDHEKLFF
TRBJ1-6,14,TRBV6-1,CAAKGGIYNSPLHF
TRBJ1-1,17,TRBV5-1,CASSLVQGASPNTEAFF
TRBJ2-7,14,TRBV4-3,CASGPAGGIYEQYF
TRBJ1-2,14,TRBV5-1,CASSPEGRLGGYTF
TRBJ2-2,15,TRBV18,CASSPDISLTGELFF
TRBJ1-1,13,TRBV7-9,CASSVGTGTEAFF
TRBJ2-2,16,TRBV5-5,CASSRGTGGSTGELFF
TRBJ2-4,14,TRBV5-4,CASSLGIDKNIQYF